This TCR beta chain was identified during a study of blood T cells in healthy people across ages. The sample holds a few counts of this clonotype. Trimming stripped 5 bases from V and 2 bases from J, with 16 bases between. The CDR3 length is 15 residues. The germline V gene has CDR1 MNHEY and CDR2 SMNVEV (reference sequence). Together with a sample-barcoded 5' primer, a J-beta primer mix was included in a second PCR lasting roughly 7 to 11 cycles. Each cDNA molecule was tagged by a template-switch adaptor with 12 random nucleotides. One entry per CDR3 protein results from TCRdb running MiXCR on the 5' RACE reads. This repertoire shows 780,000 or so distinct CDR3 sequences, more than 50% found once; its top ten account for around 24%.

The TCR was taken from a man aged 40-49 years in good health. Input material: blood. The rearrangement joins TRBV27 to TRBJ2-7; D may be TRBD2 (7 bases). The CDR3 here is CASSRGSGNAYEQYF. CDR3 nucleotides: TGTGCCAGCAGTAGGGGGAGCGGGAATGCCTACGAGCAGTACTTC.